Sequencing of this T cell receptor beta chain was carried out in a study of follicular helper T cells after annual influenza vaccination. Method: immunoSEQ multiplex PCR; TCRdb's copy keeps in-frame clones and lacks some. The sample has about 10,000 clones, roughly 80% seen once. There are 13 residues in the CDR3. Trimming left V 6 bases short and J 0 bases short, with 9 bases between. CDR1 and CDR2 from the germline V gene are SNHLY and FYNNEI. The time point is: 2015-2016 season, 7 days after influenza vaccination. The sample in question was CXCR5+ CD38- circulating T follicular helper cells from blood, obtained 7 days after influenza vaccination. Documented subset: circulating Tfh, non-naive CD4+CXCR5+PD-1+ (ICOS+CD38+ or ICOS-CD38-). The receptor's source is an adult who received the influenza vaccine. This chain links TRBV2 with TRBJ2-7; D gene ambiguous. CDR3 nucleotides: TGTGCCAGCAGCCGTGACAACTCCTACGAGCAGTACTTC. This encodes CASSRDNSYEQYF.